The 14 T cell receptor beta chains below all came from one sample that was sequenced in a study of shared clonotypes between healthy human individuals. Sequencing was performed with immunoSEQ multiplex PCR; in TCRdb, only in-frame clones are kept and a portion is missing. The sample contains hundreds of thousands of clones, around 97% of which appear only once. Sequenced material: naive CD4+ T cells sorted from blood. As to subset: CD45RA+ positively selected. The receptors were gathered from a woman aged 25 to 45 in good health.

The genes are TRBV28 and TRBJ2-7, with D possibly matching TRBD2 (5 bases). Germline-derived CDR1 and CDR2 are MDHEN and SYDVKM. V was pared by 2 bases and J by 4 bases, with 15 bases between. This CDR3 comprises 15 residues. The CDR3 is CASSLPGKVSYEQYF. For the CDR3, the DNA is TGTGCCAGCAGTTTACCGGGAAAGGTATCGTACGAGCAGTACTTC. Together with reference TRBV28 and TRBJ2-7, the CDR3 gives the full variable domain: DVKVTQSSRYLVKRTGEKVFLECVQDMDHENMFWYRQDPGLGLRLIYFSYDVKMKEKGDIPEGYSVSREKKERFSLILESASTNQTSMYLCASSLPGKVSYEQYFGPGTRLTVT.

The rearrangement links TRBV18 to TRBJ2-7, with 9 bases lining up with TRBD1. J lost 4 bases, V lost 0 bases, and 4 bases had no gene match. The CDR3 sequence is 15 residues long. Per the germline V gene, CDR1 is KGHSH and CDR2 is LQKENI. Written as DNA, the CDR3 is TGTGCCAGCTCACCACCGACAGGGGGTCGGTACGAGCAGTACTTC. As protein: CASSPPTGGRYEQYF.

The chain uses TRBV19 and TRBJ1-5; 9 bases map to TRBD1. This CDR3 is built from 15 residues. Per the germline V gene, CDR1 is LNHDA and CDR2 is SQIVND (reference sequence). V lost 7 bases and J lost 1; bases outside the gene matches: 5. CDR3 coding DNA: TGTGCCAGTAACATAGGACAGGGGAGCAATCAGCCCCAGCATTTT. This gives the protein CASNIGQGSNQPQHF.

This clone was seen only once. V usage is TRBV4-1 and J usage is TRBJ2-5, with D possibly being TRBD2 (6 bases). Germline CDR1 MGHRA, CDR2 YSYEKL. Deletions cut 0 bases from V and 5 bases from J, with 16 bases between. The CDR3 consists of 16 residues. The CDR3 region has the DNA TGCGCCAGCAGCCAAGATTACGCGGGAAGGAGGGAGACCCAGTACTTC. Protein: CASSQDYAGRRETQYF.

The chain employs TRBV7-3 and TRBJ2-1, with D hard to call. V was trimmed by 1 base and J by 7 bases, leaving 11 bases between them. The germline CDR1 and CDR2 sequences are SGHTA and FQGTGA. This CDR3 spans 14 amino acids. The CDR3 nucleotides are TGTGCCAGCAGCTTAAGTAGGCAGTCTAATGAGCAGTTCTTC. Protein sequence: CASSLSRQSNEQFF.

The CDR3 spells CASRIRMVSNEQFF. CDR3 bases: TGTGCCAGCAGGATCCGAATGGTGTCCAATGAGCAGTTCTTC. The chain has TRBV28 and TRBJ2-1; D uncertain. Germline V CDR1 and CDR2: MDHEN, SYDVKM. V lost 6 bases and J 6 bases, leaving 15 bases between the germline ends. The CDR3 has 14 residues.

Only one count was recorded for this clone. The V and J genes are TRBV18 and TRBJ1-3; unclear D gene. CDR1 is KGHSH and CDR2 is LQKENI in the germline V gene. The CDR3 runs to 14 residues. Trimming left V 5 bases short and J 2 bases short, with 10 bases between. The CDR3 region is CASSIGPPGNTIYF. DNA of the CDR3: TGTGCCAGCTCAATCGGGCCTCCTGGAAACACCATATATTTT. Supplemented by reference TRBV18 and TRBJ1-3, the full variable domain reads NAGVMQNPRHLVRRRGQEARLRCSPMKGHSHVYWYRQLPEEGLKFMVYLQKENIIDESGMPKERFSAEFPKEGPSILRIQQVVRGDSAAYFCASSIGPPGNTIYFGEGSWLTVV.

This chain connects TRBV19 to TRBJ1-6; a possible D gene is TRBD1 (6 bases). The CDR3 is made up of 15 amino acids. Per germline, CDR1 LNHDA and CDR2 SQIVND (reference sequence). V was shortened by 3 bases and J by 3 bases, with 9 bases between the two germline ends. The CDR3 nucleotides are TGTGCCAGTAGTATCTCGGACAGCTATAATTCACCCCTCCACTTT. It specifies CASSISDSYNSPLHF.

This clone turned up a few times. The rearrangement joins TRBV29-1 to TRBJ1-2; the D gene is possibly TRBD1 (5 bases). The CDR3 spans 12 residues. V was pared by 4 bases and J by 2 bases, with 8 bases between. Germline values: CDR1 SQVTM, CDR2 ANQGSEA. The CDR3, as DNA: TGCAGCGTTGCGGAGGGGAACTATGGCTACACCTTC. Its translation: CSVAEGNYGYTF.

The CDR3: CASIFRGYNEQFF. The DNA of the CDR3 is TGTGCCAGCATCTTTAGAGGCTACAATGAGCAGTTCTTC. This chain links TRBV28 with TRBJ2-1; D not certain. Deletions cut 7 bases from V and 3 bases from J, with 10 bases between. Germline CDR1 and CDR2: MDHEN and SYDVKM. The CDR3 consists of 13 residues.

The chain carries TRBV2 and TRBJ2-1; TRBD1 might be the D (6 bases). The germline V gene encodes CDR1 SNHLY and CDR2 FYNNEI. CDR3 length: 14 amino acids. Trimming shortened V by 11 bases and J by 8 bases, and 22 bases separated the two germline ends. The CDR3, as DNA: TGTGCCGGGCCAAGGGGGAACCGAGTCGATGAGCAGTTCTTC. As protein: CAGPRGNRVDEQFF.

V gene TRBV18 combines with J gene TRBJ2-3, with TRBD2 identical over 10 bases. Germline V lookup: CDR1 KGHSH, CDR2 LQKENI. This CDR3 has 18 residues. J gave up 1 base and V 4 bases, and 11 bases lay outside the gene matches. CDR3: CASSRNPTGTSGTDTQYF. CDR3 nucleotides: TGTGCCAGCTCACGAAATCCTACCGGGACTAGCGGCACAGATACGCAGTATTTT.

The chain uses TRBV7-9 and TRBJ1-2; D is undetermined. CDR3 length: 12 amino acids. V gave up 0 bases and J gave up 6 bases, with 5 bases separating them. The germline V gene encodes CDR1 SEHNR and CDR2 FQNEAQ (reference sequence). For the CDR3, the DNA is TGTGCCAGCAGCTTAGCAGGGAATGGCTACACCTTC. This sequence encodes CASSLAGNGYTF.

The chain has TRBV28 and TRBJ1-1; TRBD1 matches 9 bases. The germline V gene has CDR1 MDHEN and CDR2 SYDVKM. Trimming cost V 6 bases and J 0 bases; bases outside gene matches: 8. The CDR3 is 16 residues long. The CDR3 protein is CASSLIGTGLNTEAFF. CDR3 in DNA: TGTGCCAGCAGCTTAATCGGGACAGGGTTGAACACTGAAGCTTTCTTT. The full variable domain, rest sourced from reference TRBV28 and TRBJ1-1, is DVKVTQSSRYLVKRTGEKVFLECVQDMDHENMFWYRQDPGLGLRLIYFSYDVKMKEKGDIPEGYSVSREKKERFSLILESASTNQTSMYLCASSLIGTGLNTEAFFGQGTRLTVV.